This TCR beta chain derives from a study of T cells in Graves' hyperthyroidism and ophthalmopathy. Findings of the study overall: Most thyroid clonotypes that were expanded above 0.001 also turned up in blood. The model made its ophthalmopathy prediction, and onset followed a median approximately six months later.

RNA transcripts served as the template for amplifying TCR beta CDR3 regions. The HTBI primer set was used in a first-round RT-PCR of the TCR CDR3. TCRdb ran MiXCR on the multiplex PCR reads and lists one entry per CDR3 protein. Altogether about 270,000 distinct CDR3 sequences are present, 25% to 30% being singletons, with the ten largest covering more than 25%. This CDR3 region has 18 residues. The germline V gene has CDR1 LGHDT and CDR2 YNNKEL (reference sequence). V shed 4 bases and J shed 4 bases, with 22 bases lying between them. Note on this clonotype: What it binds is unknown.

Each diagnosis drew on symptoms, thyroxine, TRAb, thyroid ultrasound and orbital computed tomography findings. This chain uses TRBV3-1 with TRBJ2-2; D not certain. The source of this sequence is a man in his forties with Graves' hyperthyroidism that later progressed to Graves' ophthalmopathy. The sequencing sample was made of blood. CDR3 sequence (DNA): TGTGCCAGCAGCCCCAGCCCCCCTCCCGGGCTTACCACCGGGGAGCTGTTTTTT. Encoded protein: CASSPSPPPGLTTGELFF. Full variable domain (remainder filled in from reference TRBV3-1 and TRBJ2-2): DTAVSQTPKYLVTQMGNDKSIKCEQNLGHDTMYWYKQDSKKFLKIMFSYNNKELIINETVPNRFSPKSPDKAHLNLHINSLELGDSAVYFCASSPSPPPGLTTGELFFGEGSRLTVL.